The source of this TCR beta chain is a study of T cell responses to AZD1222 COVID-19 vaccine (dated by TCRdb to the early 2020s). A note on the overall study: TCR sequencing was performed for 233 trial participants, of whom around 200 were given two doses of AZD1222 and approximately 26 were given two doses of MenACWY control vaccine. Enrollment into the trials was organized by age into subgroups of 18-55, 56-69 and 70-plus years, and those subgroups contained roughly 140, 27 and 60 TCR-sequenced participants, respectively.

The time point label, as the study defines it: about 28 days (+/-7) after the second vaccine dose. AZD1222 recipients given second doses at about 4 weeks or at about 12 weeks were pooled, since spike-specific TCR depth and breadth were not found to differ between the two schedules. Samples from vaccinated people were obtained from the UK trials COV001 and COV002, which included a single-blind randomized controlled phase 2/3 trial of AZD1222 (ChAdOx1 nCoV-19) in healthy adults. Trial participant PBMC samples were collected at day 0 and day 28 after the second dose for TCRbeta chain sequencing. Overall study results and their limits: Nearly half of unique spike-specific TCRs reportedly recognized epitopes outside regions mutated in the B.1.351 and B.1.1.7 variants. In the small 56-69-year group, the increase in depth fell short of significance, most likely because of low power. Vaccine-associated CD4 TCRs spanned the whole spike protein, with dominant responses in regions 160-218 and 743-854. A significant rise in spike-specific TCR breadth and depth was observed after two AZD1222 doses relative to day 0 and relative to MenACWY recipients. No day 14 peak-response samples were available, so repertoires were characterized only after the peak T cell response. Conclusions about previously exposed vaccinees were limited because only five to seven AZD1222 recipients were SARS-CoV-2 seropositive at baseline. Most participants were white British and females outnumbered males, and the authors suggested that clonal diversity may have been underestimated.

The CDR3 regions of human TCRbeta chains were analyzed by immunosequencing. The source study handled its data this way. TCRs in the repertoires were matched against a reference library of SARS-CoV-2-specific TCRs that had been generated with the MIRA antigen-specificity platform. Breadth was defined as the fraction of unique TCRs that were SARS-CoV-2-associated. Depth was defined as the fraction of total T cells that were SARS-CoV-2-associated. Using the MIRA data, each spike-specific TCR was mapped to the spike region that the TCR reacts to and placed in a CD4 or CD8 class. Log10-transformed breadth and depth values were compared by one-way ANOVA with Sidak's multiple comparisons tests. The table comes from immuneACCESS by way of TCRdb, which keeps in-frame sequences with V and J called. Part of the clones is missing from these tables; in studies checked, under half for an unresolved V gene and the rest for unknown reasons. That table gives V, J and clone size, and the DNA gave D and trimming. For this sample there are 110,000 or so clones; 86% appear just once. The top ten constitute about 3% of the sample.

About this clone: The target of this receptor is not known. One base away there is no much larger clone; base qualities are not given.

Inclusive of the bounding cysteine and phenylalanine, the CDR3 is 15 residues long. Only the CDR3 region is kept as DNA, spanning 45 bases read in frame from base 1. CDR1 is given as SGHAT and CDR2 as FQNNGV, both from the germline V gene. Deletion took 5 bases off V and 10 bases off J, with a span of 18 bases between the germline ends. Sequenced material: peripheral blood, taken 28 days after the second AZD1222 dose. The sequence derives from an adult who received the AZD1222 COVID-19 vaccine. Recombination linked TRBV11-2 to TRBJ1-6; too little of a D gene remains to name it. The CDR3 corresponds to CASSPPGVVASPLHF. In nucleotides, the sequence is TGTGCCAGCAGCCCCCCGGGAGTAGTTGCCTCACCCCTCCACTTT. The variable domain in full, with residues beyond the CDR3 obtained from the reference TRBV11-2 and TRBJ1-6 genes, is EAGVAQSPRYKIIEKRQSVAFWCNPISGHATLYWYQQILGQGPKLLIQFQNNGVVDDSQLPKDRFSAERLKGVDSTLKIQPAKLEDSAVYLCASSPPGVVASPLHFGNGTRLTVT.